The entry that follows covers one T cell receptor beta chain sequence. Antigen specificity is unknown. The CDR3 runs to 15 residues. Germline V gives CDR1 SGHAT, CDR2 FQNNGV. The ends lost 6 bases at V and 0 bases at J; junction bases unmatched: 8. The source of the sample is a study of shared clonotypes between healthy human individuals. Study outcomes and limitations: Among non-shared clonotypes, generation probabilities were lower than among those shared by all four donors. Memory subsets had estimated richness that was generally smaller than that of naive subsets.

The data were produced by immunoSEQ multiplex PCR, yet TCRdb's version contains in-frame clones alone and is incomplete. The data contain about 1 million clones, approximately 70% of them seen just once; the ten biggest clones take up approximately 1.5%. Sequenced input: memory CD4+ T cells sorted from blood. Subset denoted: CD45RA-negative fraction. The chain links TRBV11-2 to TRBJ2-7, with 7 bases that match TRBD1. The receptor was isolated from a man younger than 35 in good health. CDR3 loop: CASSPGTEFSYEQYF. DNA of the CDR3: TGTGCCAGCAGTCCCGGGACAGAATTCTCCTACGAGCAGTACTTC. The full variable domain, in which reference TRBV11-2 and TRBJ2-7 provide the parts outside the CDR3, is EAGVAQSPRYKIIEKRQSVAFWCNPISGHATLYWYQQILGQGPKLLIQFQNNGVVDDSQLPKDRFSAERLKGVDSTLKIQPAKLEDSAVYLCASSPGTEFSYEQYFGPGTRLTVT.